Shown below are 30 T cell receptor beta chains from a single sample sequenced in a study of regulatory T cells in long-lasting Graves disease. Time point indicated: newly diagnosed GD, antithyroid drugs for less than 3 months. RNA extracted from PBMCs served as the sequencing template. Both iRepertoire HTBI primers and Arm-PCR of CDR3 regions were used to build the TCR beta libraries. MiXCR was run by TCRdb on the multiplex PCR reads, yielding one entry per CDR3 protein. The sample lists 370,000 or so distinct CDR3 sequences; around 16% were seen once. This sample was shared with a second study, whose subject was T cells in Graves' hyperthyroidism and ophthalmopathy.

The source material was peripheral blood mononuclear cells (PBMCs), sampled at new diagnosis, from a patient treated with antithyroid drugs. These receptors came from a woman aged 18-35 years with Graves disease.

V usage is TRBV7-9 and J usage is TRBJ2-3, with D perhaps given as TRBD1 or TRBD2 (5 bases each). Germline loops: CDR1 SEHNR, CDR2 FQNEAQ (reference sequence). The CDR3 length is 12 residues. V was trimmed by 9 bases and J by 6 bases, leaving 13 bases between them. This CDR3 is CASSEGSDTQYF. CDR3 coding DNA: TGTGCCAGTTCTGAGGGGTCGGATACGCAGTATTTT.

The chain joins TRBV20-1 to TRBJ1-2; D might be TRBD1 (6 bases). The CDR3 length is 11 residues. Germline values: CDR1 DFQATT, CDR2 SNEGSKA (reference sequence). V was cut by 5 bases and J by 8 bases, with 12 bases left in between. CDR3 protein: CSAPRGGGYTF. CDR3 nucleotides: TGCAGTGCTCCCAGGGGCGGCGGCTACACCTTC.

The gene calls are TRBV19 and TRBJ1-4; TRBD1 might be the D (6 bases). Germline V gives CDR1 LNHDA, CDR2 SQIVND (reference sequence). This CDR3 comprises 16 residues. V lost 3 bases to trimming and J lost 0 bases, with 11 bases between them. CDR3 region: CASSIRGPATNEKLFF. In nucleotides, the CDR3 is TGTGCCAGTAGTATTCGGGGGCCTGCAACTAATGAAAAACTGTTTTTT.

This clonotype was seen ten or more times. At one of its ends the junction is not consistent with the germline gene, which may arise from a read error. V is TRBV2 and J is TRBJ2-7; 11 bases fit TRBD2. CDR3 length: 15 residues. CDR1 and CDR2 (germline): SNHLY, FYNNEI. The CDR3 coding sequence is TGTGCCAGCACCCCGGGACTAGCGGTAGCCTACGAGCAATACTTC. It is translated as CASTPGLAVAYEQYF.

This clonotype was observed a few times. The chain employs TRBV11-2 and TRBJ2-2, with 8 bases matching TRBD2. This CDR3 contains 15 residues. Germline CDR1 and CDR2: SGHAT and FQNNGV. V lost 4 bases to trimming and J lost 16 bases; unmatched junction nucleotides: 17. This CDR3 reads CASSSTTGLVMRPFF. CDR3 DNA sequence: TGTGCCAGCAGCTCGACAACGGGACTAGTCATGAGGCCGTTTTTT.

The table lists this clonotype with many counts. The CDR3: CASSEATRLRGAYNEQFF. The DNA for the CDR3 is TGTGCCAGCAGTGAAGCCACCCGTTTGCGGGGGGCCTACAATGAGCAGTTCTTC. The chain couples TRBV2 to TRBJ2-1, with 8 bases lining up with TRBD2. The junction had 9 bases not matched to a gene; V was cut back by 0 bases and J by 2 bases. Germline V gene sequence: CDR1 SNHLY, CDR2 FYNNEI. CDR3 size: 18 residues.

The table lists this clonotype with many counts. CDR3 nucleotide sequence: TGCAGTGCTAGAGATCAGTTAGCGGGAGGATTTCCCCAGTACTTC. Its translation: CSARDQLAGGFPQYF. V gene TRBV20-1 combines with J gene TRBJ2-5, with 10 bases identical to TRBD2. This CDR3 contains 15 residues. The V gene's germline CDR1 is DFQATT and CDR2 SNEGSKA (reference sequence). With V trimmed by 0 bases and J by 9 bases, 10 bases remained unmatched.

This clonotype was seen many times. The chain recombines TRBV9 with TRBJ2-1, with D perhaps TRBD2 (6 bases). V gave up 1 base and J gave up 4 bases, with 9 bases separating them. The CDR3 loop spans 14 amino acids. From germline, CDR1 is SGDLS and CDR2 YYNGEE. The CDR3 DNA sequence: TGTGCCAGCAGCGTATCGGGGGAGTACAATGAGCAGTTCTTC. It encodes CASSVSGEYNEQFF.

V is TRBV2 and J is TRBJ2-3; 8 bases match TRBD1. J gave up 3 bases and V 4 bases, and 9 bases lay outside the gene matches. The CDR3 loop spans 16 amino acids. Germline V gene sequence: CDR1 SNHLY, CDR2 FYNNEI. This chain's CDR3 is CASSARTGLRTDTQYF. The CDR3 bases are TGTGCCAGCAGTGCGCGGACAGGGTTAAGGACAGATACGCAGTATTTT.

In this sample, this clonotype turned up many times. The chain combines TRBV27 with TRBJ1-1; 7 bases agree with TRBD1. The CDR3 loop spans 12 amino acids. V dropped 3 bases and J dropped 8; count of bases not matched to a gene: 3. The germline gives CDR1 MNHEY, CDR2 SMNVEV (reference sequence). The CDR3: CASSLTGREAFF. In nucleotides, the CDR3 is TGTGCCAGCAGTTTGACAGGGCGGGAAGCTTTCTTT.

The sample holds a few counts of this clonotype. The chain links TRBV7-9 to TRBJ2-2, with D unresolved. Germline values: CDR1 SEHNR, CDR2 FQNEAQ (reference sequence). This CDR3 region has 13 residues. V lost 1 base and J 6 bases, leaving 6 bases between the germline ends. CDR3 bases: TGTGCCAGCAGCTTAGGTGATTCCGGGGAGCTGTTTTTT. This gives the protein CASSLGDSGELFF.

This sequence joins TRBV20-1 and TRBJ2-1, with a weak D call TRBD2 (5 bases). Per the germline V gene, CDR1 is DFQATT and CDR2 is SNEGSKA (reference sequence). The V and J ends lost 6 bases and 2 bases respectively, with 14 bases between them. The CDR3 consists of 14 residues. The CDR3 DNA reads TGCAGTGCACCTGGACTCTTTCCCTACAATGAGCAGTTCTTC. This gives the protein CSAPGLFPYNEQFF.

About this clonotype itself: With a much larger clone just one base away, this may be a read error. The genes are TRBV7-3 and TRBJ1-1, with a weak D call TRBD1 (5 bases). Looked up from germline, CDR1 is SGHTA and CDR2 is FQGTGA. The CDR3 has 12 residues. The CDR3 nucleotides read TGTGCCAGAAGCTTCCTCGACAGTGAAGCTTTCTTT. Translation gives CARSFLDSEAFF.

Many counts were recorded for this clonotype. This chain joins TRBV9 and TRBJ1-2; D ambiguous. Trimming took off 0 bases at V and 8 bases at J, with 17 bases between the two ends. The CDR3 loop spans 15 amino acids. The germline CDR1 and CDR2 sequences are SGDLS and YYNGEE. CDR3 bases: TGTGCCAGCAGCGTAGAATTGACAAGTCGTGACGGCTACACCTTC. Amino acid sequence: CASSVELTSRDGYTF.

This clonotype has just one count. The V call is TRBV9, the J call TRBJ2-1; the D is unclear. Germline V gives CDR1 SGDLS, CDR2 YYNGEE. The CDR3 has 15 residues. V dropped 2 bases and J dropped 2 bases, with 11 bases sitting between them. CDR3 amino acids: CASSVAADTYNEQFF. The CDR3 DNA sequence: TGTGCCAGCAGCGTGGCGGCCGATACCTACAATGAGCAGTTCTTC.

The J gene is TRBJ1-5, the V gene TRBV28; tentatively, D is TRBD1 (5 bases). V was cut by 4 bases and J by 6 bases, with 16 bases left in between. The CDR3 has 15 residues. The germline V gene encodes CDR1 MDHEN and CDR2 SYDVKM. The CDR3, as DNA: TGTGCCAGCAGTTCCTCTAGCGGGGCGGCTCAGCCCCAGCATTTT. Translating gives CASSSSSGAAQPQHF.

This clonotype was observed at least ten times. The CDR3, as DNA: TGTGCCAGCAGCAATACCGGGACAGGGAGCTCCTACGAGCAGTACTTC. Protein sequence: CASSNTGTGSSYEQYF. The chain employs TRBV7-9 and TRBJ2-7; 9 bases line up with TRBD1. CDR1 is SEHNR and CDR2 is FQNEAQ in the germline V gene (reference sequence). This CDR3 has 16 amino acids. After removal of 5 bases from V and 0 bases from J, the junction contained 8 bases not matched to a gene.

This clonotype was recorded at least ten times. This chain connects TRBV28 to TRBJ1-1; D is unresolved. The V gene's germline CDR1 is MDHEN and CDR2 SYDVKM. The CDR3 has 12 amino acids. V lost 5 bases, J lost 8 bases, and 12 bases lay in between. CDR3 in DNA: TGTGCCAGCAGTCCCCCTAGGGTCGAAGCTTTCTTT. It codes for CASSPPRVEAFF.

The rearrangement links TRBV5-6 to TRBJ2-5, with D unclear. In germline, CDR1 is SGHDT, CDR2 YYEEEE. CDR3 length: 14 residues. Trimming pared 5 bases from V and 2 bases from J, leaving 13 bases between. The CDR3 DNA is TGTGCCAGCAGTGGCCCCGGGCAGCAAGAGACCCAGTACTTC. This gives the protein CASSGPGQQETQYF. Full variable domain (rest looked up from reference TRBV5-6 and TRBJ2-5): DAGVTQSPTHLIKTRGQQVTLRCSPKSGHDTVSWYQQALGQGPQFIFQYYEEEERQRGNFPDRFSGHQFPNYSSELNVNALLLGDSALYLCASSGPGQQETQYFGPGTRLLVL.

On this clonotype itself: This may arise from a read error, as a much more abundant clone is one base away. The rearrangement joins TRBV3-1 to TRBJ2-1, with 9 bases aligning to TRBD2. Germline V gene lookup returns CDR1 LGHDT and CDR2 YNNKEL (reference sequence). The trim removed 6 bases at V and 10 bases at J, leaving 7 bases unmatched. The CDR3 runs 13 residues. CDR3 in DNA: TGTGCCAGCAGGAGTAGCGGGGGTATGGAGCAGTTCTTC. It is translated as CASRSSGGMEQFF.

This clonotype has only one observation. The chain is built from TRBV27 and TRBJ2-2, with 12 positions matching TRBD2. The CDR3 sequence is 19 residues long. With V trimmed by 1 base and J by 6 bases, 12 bases remained unmatched. Looked up from germline, CDR1 is MNHEY and CDR2 is SMNVEV (reference sequence). Here the CDR3 reads CASSLLGPVTSGRPGELFF. The CDR3 nucleotides read TGTGCCAGCAGTTTATTGGGCCCCGTCACTAGCGGGAGGCCCGGGGAGCTGTTTTTT.

This clonotype was picked up many times. The V and J genes are TRBV2 and TRBJ2-7; D could derive from TRBD1 or TRBD2 (5 bases each). The V gene lost 8 bases and the J gene lost 6 bases, with 11 bases spanning the gap. Germline values: CDR1 SNHLY, CDR2 FYNNEI. The CDR3 runs 11 residues. The CDR3 DNA is TGTGCCAGCGGGGCTAGCCGCGAGCAGTACTTC. Protein: CASGASREQYF.

This clonotype was found many times. This chain connects TRBV7-2 to TRBJ2-3; D not certain. V was trimmed by 0 bases and J by 7 bases, leaving 11 bases between them. The germline CDR1 and CDR2 sequences are SGHTA and FQGNSA. The CDR3 totals 14 residues. CDR3 sequence reads: CASSLATTAYTQYF. The CDR3 coding sequence is TGTGCCAGCAGCTTAGCTACAACGGCATATACGCAGTATTTT.

This clonotype was seen ten or more times. The chain links TRBV20-1 to TRBJ2-1; possible D gene TRBD2, 5 bases. V was cut by 7 bases and J by 1 base, with 20 bases left in between. The CDR3 runs 16 residues. CDR1 and CDR2 from the germline V gene are DFQATT and SNEGSKA (reference sequence). The CDR3 sequence is CSGFGRGSTSYNEQFF. In DNA form, the CDR3 reads TGCAGTGGTTTCGGCCGGGGTTCAACATCCTACAATGAGCAGTTCTTC.

This clonotype was observed a handful of times. A far larger clone is off by one base, so a read error is likely. CDR3 nucleotide sequence: TGTGCCAGCAGTGGAGGGGCAGTTGAGCAGTACTTC. Its protein product is CASSGGAVEQYF. The gene calls are TRBV2 and TRBJ2-3; either TRBD1 or TRBD2 may supply D (5 bases each). The J call is uncertain, as TRBJ2-7 better fits the DNA end. The CDR3 contains 12 residues. Germline values: CDR1 SNHLY, CDR2 FYNNEI.

The CDR3 DNA sequence: TGTGCCAGCTCACCACCTGCAGCGGGACAGGGCCCTGAAACTAACTATGGCTACACCTTC. This codes for CASSPPAAGQGPETNYGYTF. The V and J genes are TRBV18 and TRBJ1-2, with TRBD1 identical over 9 bases. Per germline, CDR1 KGHSH and CDR2 LQKENI. After removal of 0 bases from V and 0 bases from J, the junction contained 14 bases not matched to a gene. This CDR3 contains 20 residues.

This clonotype was observed a handful of times. The CDR3 nucleotides read TGTGCCAGCAGCCAAGATTGGGGAGGGTATGGCTACACCTTC. Amino acids: CASSQDWGGYGYTF. The chain has TRBV4-2 and TRBJ1-2; no clear D. The CDR3 length is 14 residues. The V end was cut by 0 bases, the J end by 5 bases, with 10 bases between. Germline values: CDR1 LGHNA, CDR2 YNFKEQ.

This clonotype was observed a few times. The CDR3 sequence is CASTHRDRSAGELFF. In DNA form, the CDR3 reads TGTGCCAGCACCCATAGGGACAGGTCTGCCGGGGAGCTGTTTTTT. The V call is TRBV7-9, the J call TRBJ2-2; 8 bases agree with TRBD1. This CDR3 is built from 15 residues. Germline CDR1 is SEHNR and CDR2 is FQNEAQ (reference sequence). The V and J ends lost 7 bases and 6 bases, in that order; junction bases with no gene match: 10.

The rearrangement joins TRBV2 to TRBJ2-5, with D perhaps matching TRBD2 (5 bases). The CDR3 totals 12 residues. The V gene lost 7 bases and the J gene lost 2 bases, with 8 bases spanning the gap. Germline CDR1 and CDR2: SNHLY and FYNNEI. CDR3 coding DNA: TGTGCCAGCACCGGGATTCAAGAGACCCAGTACTTC. Amino acid sequence: CASTGIQETQYF.

The table lists this clonotype with many counts. This chain links TRBV6-1 with TRBJ1-1; D is unclear. The V and J ends lost 1 base and 2 bases respectively, with 8 bases between them. Germline lookup yields CDR1 MNHNS and CDR2 SASEGT. This CDR3 comprises 14 residues. The CDR3 here is CASSEVRGNTEAFF. CDR3 DNA: TGTGCCAGCAGTGAAGTTCGGGGAAACACTGAAGCTTTCTTT.